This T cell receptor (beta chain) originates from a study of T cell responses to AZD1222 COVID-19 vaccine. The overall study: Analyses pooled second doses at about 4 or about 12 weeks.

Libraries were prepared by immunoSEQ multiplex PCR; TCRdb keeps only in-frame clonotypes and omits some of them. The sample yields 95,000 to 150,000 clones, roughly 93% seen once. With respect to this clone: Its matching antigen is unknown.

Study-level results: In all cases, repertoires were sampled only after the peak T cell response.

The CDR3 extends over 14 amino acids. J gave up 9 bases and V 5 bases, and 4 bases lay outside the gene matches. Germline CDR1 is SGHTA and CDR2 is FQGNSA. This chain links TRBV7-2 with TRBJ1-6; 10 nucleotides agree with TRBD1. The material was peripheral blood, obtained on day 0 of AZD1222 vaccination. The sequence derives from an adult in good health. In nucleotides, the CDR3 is TGTGCCAGCAGCAGCCGGGACAGGGGTTCACCCCTCCACTTT. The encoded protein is CASSSRDRGSPLHF. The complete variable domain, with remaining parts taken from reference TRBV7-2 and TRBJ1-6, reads GAGVSQSPSNKVTEKGKDVELRCDPISGHTALYWYRQSLGQGLEFLIYFQGNSAPDKSGLPSDRFSAERTGGSVSTLTIQRTQQEDSAVYLCASSSRDRGSPLHFGNGTRLTVT.